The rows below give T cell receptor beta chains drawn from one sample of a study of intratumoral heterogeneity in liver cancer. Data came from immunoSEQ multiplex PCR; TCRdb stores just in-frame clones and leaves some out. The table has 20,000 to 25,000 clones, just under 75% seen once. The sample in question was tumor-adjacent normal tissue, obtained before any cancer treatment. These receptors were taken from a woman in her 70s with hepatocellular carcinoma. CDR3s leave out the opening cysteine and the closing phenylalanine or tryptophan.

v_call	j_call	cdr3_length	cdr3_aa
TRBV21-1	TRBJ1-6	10	ASSKNGSPLH
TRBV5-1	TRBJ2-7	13	ASSLVSQGGYEQY
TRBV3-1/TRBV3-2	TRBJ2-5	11	ASSQNPSETQY
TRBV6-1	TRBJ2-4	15	ASSEAPAGAAKNIQY
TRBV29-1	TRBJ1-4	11	SVSSVTNEKLF
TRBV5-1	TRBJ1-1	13	ASSTDGVGDTEAF
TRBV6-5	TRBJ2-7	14	ASSLERGGSSYEQY
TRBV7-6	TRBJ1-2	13	ASSATERANYGYT
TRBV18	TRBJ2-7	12	ASSDGRPPYEQY
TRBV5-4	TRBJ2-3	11	ASSSVRGDTQY
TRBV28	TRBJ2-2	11	ASSQGGPGELF
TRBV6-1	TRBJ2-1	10	ASSDPGDGQF
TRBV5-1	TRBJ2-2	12	ASKREIDTGELF
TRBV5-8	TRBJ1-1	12	ASRRTGRNTEAF
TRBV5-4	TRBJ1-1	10	ASHRDNTEAF